These 21 T cell receptor beta chains were sequenced from one sample in a study of shared clonotypes between healthy human individuals. Only in-frame clones appear in the TCRdb table, and some are missing; sequencing was by immunoSEQ multiplex PCR. The profile shows some 2,500,000 clones, 85% to 95% of them singletons. Sample: naive CD4+ T cells from PBMCs. Sample subset: CD45RA+ positively selected. These receptors all stem from a man younger than 30 in good health. Some clones in this sample may be carry-over from other donors' samples.

This chain uses TRBV4-2 with TRBJ2-3, with a possible D match to TRBD2 (5 bases). CDR3 length equals 17 residues. Trimming removed 4 bases at V and 7 bases at J, with 24 bases between. CDR1 LGHNA and CDR2 YNFKEQ come from the germline V gene. CDR3 amino acids: CASSPGSGSGSRHTQYF. The CDR3, as DNA: TGTGCCAGCAGCCCCGGATCGGGCAGCGGCAGCCGGCATACGCAGTATTTT.

The V call is TRBV27, the J call TRBJ2-1, with 11 bases aligning to TRBD2. Germline CDR1 is MNHEY and CDR2 is SMNVEV (reference sequence). The CDR3 is made up of 19 amino acids. The J segment lost 3 bases and the V segment lost 6 bases, leaving 16 bases of the junction unmatched. The CDR3 bases are TGTGCCAGCAGCCGTCGGACTAGCGGGTCTCGGGGGGGCTACAATGAGCAGTTCTTC. It yields the protein CASSRRTSGSRGGYNEQFF.

V gene TRBV19 combines with J gene TRBJ1-2; weak D call: TRBD1 (6 bases). Per the germline V gene, CDR1 is LNHDA and CDR2 is SQIVND (reference sequence). Deletions cut 2 bases from V and 8 bases from J, with 18 bases between. The CDR3 consists of 15 residues. The CDR3 reads CASSISRTDPQGYTF. The DNA of the CDR3 is TGTGCCAGTAGTATAAGTCGGACAGACCCGCAGGGCTACACCTTC.

The chain joins TRBV5-4 to TRBJ2-3; TRBD1 matches at 7 bases. After removal of 4 bases from V and 4 bases from J, the junction contained 15 bases not matched to a gene. CDR3 size: 17 residues. Germline CDR1 is SGHNT and CDR2 is YYREEE (reference sequence). The CDR3 region is CASSGAPTGFVADTQYF. DNA of the CDR3: TGTGCCAGCAGCGGGGCTCCGACAGGGTTCGTGGCAGATACGCAGTATTTT. Full variable domain (rest looked up from reference TRBV5-4 and TRBJ2-3): ETGVTQSPTHLIKTRGQQVTLRCSSQSGHNTVSWYQQALGQGPQFIFQYYREEENGRGNFPPRFSGLQFPNYSSELNVNALELDDSALYLCASSGAPTGFVADTQYFGPGTRLTVL.

This chain uses TRBV11-3 with TRBJ2-3, with no clear D. Trimming cost V 0 bases and J 2 bases, with 6 bases left between them. This CDR3 has 14 amino acids. From germline, CDR1 is SGHNT and CDR2 YENEEA. CDR3 DNA sequence: TGTGCCAGCAGCTTAGAGTACTCCACAGATACGCAGTATTTT. Residues: CASSLEYSTDTQYF.

The J gene is TRBJ1-2, the V gene TRBV25-1, with 11 bases matching TRBD1. Germline V gene data show CDR1 as MGHDK and CDR2 as SYGVNS. V lost 1 base to trimming and J lost 5 bases; unmatched junction nucleotides: 9. The CDR3 extends over 17 amino acids. CDR3 nucleotide sequence: TGTGCCAGCAGTGAATTAAATTCCGGGACAGGGGGATATGGCTACACCTTC. Protein product: CASSELNSGTGGYGYTF.

The rearrangement joins TRBV14 to TRBJ2-3; 9 bases map to TRBD1. The CDR3 totals 14 residues. The V and J ends lost 4 bases and 5 bases, in that order; junction bases with no gene match: 4. Germline V gene lookup returns CDR1 SGHDN and CDR2 FVKESK. CDR3 loop: CASSPDRGLDTQYF. The CDR3 DNA reads as TGTGCCAGCAGCCCGGACAGGGGCCTAGATACGCAGTATTTT.

The J gene is TRBJ1-2, the V gene TRBV25-1, with D unclear. The V gene's germline CDR1 is MGHDK and CDR2 SYGVNS. CDR3 length: 15 residues. Trimming removed 1 base at V and 4 bases at J, with 13 bases between. CDR3 sequence reads: CASSEWRGPSYGYTF. DNA for the CDR3: TGTGCCAGCAGTGAATGGAGAGGGCCTAGCTATGGCTACACCTTC.

The gene calls are TRBV19 and TRBJ2-1; no reliable D call. V was clipped by 5 bases and J by 5 bases, with 13 bases between them. The CDR3 is made up of 14 amino acids. Looked up from germline, CDR1 is LNHDA and CDR2 is SQIVND (reference sequence). The CDR3 DNA sequence: TGTGCCAGTAGTGACCTAAGGGCCCACAATGAGCAGTTCTTC. The encoded protein is CASSDLRAHNEQFF.

The CDR3 sequence is CASSFRTGGNTEAFF. CDR3 coding DNA: TGTGCCAGCAGCTTCCGCACGGGGGGCAACACTGAAGCTTTCTTT. The chain carries TRBV7-2 and TRBJ1-1, with a weak D call TRBD1 (6 bases). The germline V gene has CDR1 SGHTA and CDR2 FQGNSA. V lost 3 bases and J 2 bases, leaving 13 bases between the germline ends. CDR3 size: 15 residues.

V usage is TRBV13 and J usage is TRBJ1-1, with 7 positions matching TRBD1. Trimming at V came to 4 bases and at J to 2 bases, leaving 7 bases not matched to a gene. The CDR3 totals 15 residues. Germline CDR1 and CDR2: PRHDT and FYEKMQ (reference sequence). In nucleotides, the CDR3 is TGTGCCAGCAGCTCACGAGGGGGCTATAACACTGAAGCTTTCTTT. As protein: CASSSRGGYNTEAFF. Full variable domain (outside the CDR3, taken from reference TRBV13 and TRBJ1-1): AAGVIQSPRHLIKEKRETATLKCYPIPRHDTVYWYQQGPGQDPQFLISFYEKMQSDKGSIPDRFSAQQFSDYHSELNMSSLELGDSALYFCASSSRGGYNTEAFFGQGTRLTVV.

On this clone: This specimen includes other DNA sequences encoding the same CDR3. The chain recombines TRBV9 with TRBJ2-5; 7 bases are a match to TRBD2. This CDR3 comprises 14 residues. Trimming removed 2 bases from V and 5 bases from J; junction bases left unmatched: 6. Germline V CDR1 and CDR2: SGDLS, YYNGEE. The DNA of the CDR3 is TGTGCCAGCAGCGTGACTGGGGGAGGGGAGACCCAGTACTTC. Translating gives CASSVTGGGETQYF.

This clone was detected only once. The rearrangement uses TRBV5-6 and TRBJ2-2, with D possibly matching TRBD1 (5 bases). V lost 5 bases, J lost 0 bases, and 17 bases lay in between. This CDR3 has 17 amino acids. Germline-derived CDR1 and CDR2 are SGHDT and YYEEEE. In DNA, the CDR3 is TGTGCCAGCAGTCTAATCTCGTGGACACCGAACACCGGGGAGCTGTTTTTT. Translation gives CASSLISWTPNTGELFF.

This rearrangement joins TRBV21-1 to TRBJ2-4. TRBV21-1 is labeled a pseudogene. The length of the CDR3 is 15 residues. Written as DNA, the CDR3 is TGTGCCAGCCCCCCCGAAGGGACCATAGTCCACATTCAGTACTTC. Amino acids: CASPPEGTIVHIQYF.

J is TRBJ2-2 and V is TRBV4-1, with D perhaps matching TRBD2 (5 bases). This CDR3 comprises 17 residues. Germline V gene sequence: CDR1 MGHRA, CDR2 YSYEKL. V lost 4 bases, J lost 0 bases, and 15 bases lay in between. In DNA form, the CDR3 reads TGCGCCAGCAGCCTAAGTCCAGCGGTATCGAACACCGGGGAGCTGTTTTTT. Translated, it gives CASSLSPAVSNTGELFF.

V and J are TRBV5-8 and TRBJ2-2; possible D gene TRBD2, 6 bases. Trimming removed 3 bases from V and 6 bases from J, with 15 bases in between. Germline V lookup: CDR1 SGHTS, CDR2 YDEGEE. The CDR3 covers 15 residues. The CDR3 protein is CASSWPTRRPGELFF. The DNA for the CDR3 is TGTGCCAGCAGCTGGCCGACTAGAAGGCCCGGGGAGCTGTTTTTT. Full variable domain (missing parts from reference TRBV5-8 and TRBJ2-2): EAGVTQSPTHLIKTRGQQATLRCSPISGHTSVYWYQQALGLGLQFLLWYDEGEERNRGNFPPRFSGRQFPNYSSELNVNALELEDSALYLCASSWPTRRPGELFFGEGSRLTVL.

The chain is built from TRBV5-1 and TRBJ2-7; no clear D gene. The V gene's germline CDR1 is SGHRS and CDR2 YFSETQ. The CDR3 is 14 amino acids. Trimming left V 3 bases short and J 3 bases short, with 13 bases between. The CDR3 spells CASSSQDRVYEQYF. The CDR3 nucleotides are TGCGCCAGCAGCTCGCAAGATCGTGTCTACGAGCAGTACTTC.

Points on this clone: The same CDR3 arises from other DNA sequences in this sample as well. The chain links TRBV7-9 to TRBJ2-3; a weak D match, TRBD2 (7 bases). Per germline, CDR1 SEHNR and CDR2 FQNEAQ (reference sequence). The CDR3 length is 15 residues. V lost 7 bases, J lost 4 bases, and 18 bases lay in between. The CDR3 loop reads CASTPRGGGPDTQYF. The CDR3, as DNA: TGTGCCAGCACCCCGAGGGGCGGGGGCCCAGATACGCAGTATTTT.

Points on this clone: The DNA is left out, because the CDR3 cannot be placed on it with certainty; the CDR3 is given as TCRdb lists it. The chain carries TRBV7-3 and TRBJ2-5; the table's D call of TRBD1 was not tested on the DNA. Counting both end residues, the CDR3 totals 16 amino acids. Looked up from germline, CDR1 is SGHTA and CDR2 is FQGTGA. CDR3 protein: CASSFGPGQGMETQYF.

The chain carries TRBV29-1 and TRBJ2-7; 11 bases match TRBD1. This CDR3 is 14 amino acids long. Germline-derived CDR1 and CDR2 are SQVTM and ANQGSEA. The ends lost 5 bases at V and 3 bases at J; junction bases unmatched: 6. DNA of the CDR3: TGCAGCGTTACGTCCGGGACAGGGGGCTACGAGCAGTACTTC. Translating gives CSVTSGTGGYEQYF.

This clone was seen once. J is TRBJ2-7 and V is TRBV18; D may be TRBD1 (6 bases). Germline V gene lookup returns CDR1 KGHSH and CDR2 LQKENI. The CDR3 is 15 amino acids. Trimming took off 3 bases at V and 1 base at J, with 13 bases between the two ends. CDR3 in amino acids: CASSPTPQGSYEQYF. The CDR3 DNA is TGTGCCAGCTCACCCACGCCCCAGGGGTCCTACGAGCAGTACTTC.